This T cell receptor (beta chain) was recovered during a study of metastatic and nonmetastatic thyroid tumors. Study at large: Across blood and tumor or nodule tissue, repertoires from malignant and benign thyroid patients were compared with one another. Study-wide results and caveats: Within blood and tumor, benign nodules reportedly had significantly lower TCR beta diversity than malignant thyroid tumors did.

All patients were untreated before thyroid surgery. On this clone: As yet, its antigen is unknown.

This CDR3 region has 18 residues. The J segment lost 4 bases and the V segment lost 6 bases, leaving 19 bases of the junction unmatched. CDR1 is MNHEY and CDR2 is SVGEGT in the germline V gene. Original handling: The study's classifier, a distant-metastasis tool for papillary thyroid cancer, was built using CDR3 differences across clinicopathological groups. TCRdb re-processed the PCR reads through MiXCR. Here the V and J calls rest on TCRdb's processing, not on the authors' analysis. In the table there are some 17,000 clones, less than 30% of which are singletons. Sequencing was performed on tumor tissue. The chain is built from TRBV6-2 or TRBV6-3 and TRBJ2-3; TRBD2 aligns across 7 bases. This clonotype was obtained from a female donor with papillary thyroid cancer or a benign thyroid nodule (not recorded which). Some clones in this sample may be carry-over from other donors' samples. The CDR3 reads CASRAPSGRSQLADTQYF. In DNA, the CDR3 is TGTGCCAGCAGGGCCCCTAGCGGTAGGTCCCAGTTGGCAGATACGCAGTATTTT.